The rows below give T cell receptor beta chains drawn from one sample of a study of shared clonotypes between healthy human individuals. TCRdb's copy holds only in-frame clones and misses some; the assay was immunoSEQ multiplex PCR. Seen here are a few million clones, approximately 90% observed once, and the top ten hold around 0.35%. The specimen was naive CD4+ T cells from PBMCs. Every receptor here comes from a man younger than 35 in good health. Some clones in this sample may be carry-over from other donors' samples. Both conserved end residues are part of each CDR3. A D gene is named only where the DNA matches it firmly. Part of the rows lack a size; the others show once, few, many or a class for expanded clones.

j_gene | v_gene | d_gene | abundance | CDR3nt | CDR3aa
TRBJ2-7 | TRBV5-1 | - | - | TGCGCCAGCAGCTCTGCCGGGACAATCTCCTACGAGCAGTACTTC | CASSSAGTISYEQYF
TRBJ2-2 | TRBV5-8 | - | - | TGTGCCAGCAGCATCACTCCCCTCGGGGCCGGGGAGCTGTTTTTT | CASSITPLGAGELFF
TRBJ2-7 | TRBV28 | - | - | TGTGCCAGCAGTTTACTGGACTCCTACGAGCAGTACTTC | CASSLLDSYEQYF
TRBJ2-1 | TRBV27 | - | - | TGTGCCAGCAGACATAGCGGCTCGGGAGTTGAGCAGTTCTTC | CASRHSGSGVEQFF
TRBJ1-4 | TRBV15 | - | - | TGTGCCACCAGCAGAGTCTTTGGGACTAATGAAAAACTGTTTTTT | CATSRVFGTNEKLFF
TRBJ2-7 | TRBV28 | TRBD1 | - | TGTGCCAGCAGTGCTCATCAGGGACAGGAGAACTTCTACGAGCAGTACTTC | CASSAHQGQENFYEQYF
TRBJ2-1 | TRBV7-3 | TRBD2 | - | TGTGCCAGCAGCTCGTTAGCGGGAGGGGAGCAGTTCTTC | CASSSLAGGEQFF
TRBJ1-2 | TRBV5-1 | - | - | TGCGCCAGCAGCCCGGGTCTTTCCTATGGCTACACCTTC | CASSPGLSYGYTF
TRBJ2-1 | TRBV5-5 | TRBD1 | - | TGTGCCAGCAGCCGAGGACAGGGTCTCGACAATGAGCAGTTCTTC | CASSRGQGLDNEQFF
TRBJ2-7 | TRBV11-2 | - | - | TGTGCCAGCAGCTGGGCGGGGCTCGAGCAGTACTTC | CASSWAGLEQYF
TRBJ1-1 | TRBV7-2 | - | - | TGTGCCAGCAGCTTAATGGAGAACACTGAAGCTTTCTTT | CASSLMENTEAFF
TRBJ1-4 | TRBV11-2 | - | - | TGTGCCAGCAGCTTAGTCCGGGACGGAGGACTGGAAAAACTGTTTTTT | CASSLVRDGGLEKLFF
TRBJ2-1 | TRBV5-1 | TRBD2 | once | TGCGCCAGCAGCTTCGGACTAGCAGACTACAATGAGCAGTTCTTC | CASSFGLADYNEQFF
TRBJ2-7 | TRBV7-9 | - | - | TGTGCCAGCAGCTTAATGGGGCGGCTCACCTACGAGCAGTACTTC | CASSLMGRLTYEQYF
TRBJ2-7 | TRBV7-2 | - | - | TGTGCCAGCAGCTTAGCCTTCTCCTACGAGCAGTACTTC | CASSLAFSYEQYF
TRBJ2-3 | TRBV19 | TRBD1 | - | TGTGCCAGTAGGGACAGGGGAGATACGCAGTATTTT | CASRDRGDTQYF
TRBJ1-6 | TRBV30 | - | - | TGTGCCTGGAGTAACTTGGCGACAGGAAGAAAAGGACCCCTCCACTTT | CAWSNLATGRKGPLHF